This T cell receptor (beta chain) was captured by sequencing in a study of cytomegalovirus exposure and HLA in healthy donors. PCR used 60 Vbeta primers and 13 Jbeta primers. Some clones are missing from TCRdb's copy, which holds only in-frame ones; the method was immunoSEQ multiplex PCR. Here the sample spans about 130,000 clones, 70% to 75% being singletons. The CDR3 is made up of 16 amino acids. Trimming stripped 3 bases from V and 0 bases from J, with 10 bases between. Germline V gene data show CDR1 as SGHKS and CDR2 as YYEKEE (reference sequence). The sequence was obtained from a middle-aged woman in good health and CMV-seropositive. The V gene is TRBV5-5, the J gene TRBJ2-6; D is possibly TRBD2 (5 bases). Sequenced: PBMCs. CDR3 nucleotide sequence: TGTGCCAGCAGCTCCGCCGGGGACTCTGGGGCCAACGTCCTGACTTTC. Its translation: CASSSAGDSGANVLTF.